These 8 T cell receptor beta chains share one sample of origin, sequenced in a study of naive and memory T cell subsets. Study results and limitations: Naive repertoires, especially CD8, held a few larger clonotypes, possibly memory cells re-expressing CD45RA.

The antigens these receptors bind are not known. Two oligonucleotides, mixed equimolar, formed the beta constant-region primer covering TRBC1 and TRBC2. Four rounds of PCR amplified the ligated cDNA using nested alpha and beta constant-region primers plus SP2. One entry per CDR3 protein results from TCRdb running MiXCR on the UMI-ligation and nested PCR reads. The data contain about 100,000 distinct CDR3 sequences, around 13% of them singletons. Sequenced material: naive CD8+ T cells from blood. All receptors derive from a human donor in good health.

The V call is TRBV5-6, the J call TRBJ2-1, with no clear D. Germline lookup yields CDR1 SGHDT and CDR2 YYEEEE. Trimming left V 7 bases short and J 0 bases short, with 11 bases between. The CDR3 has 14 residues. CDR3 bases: TGTGCCAGCTACCTCGTGAGCTCCTACAATGAGCAGTTCTTC. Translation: CASYLVSSYNEQFF.

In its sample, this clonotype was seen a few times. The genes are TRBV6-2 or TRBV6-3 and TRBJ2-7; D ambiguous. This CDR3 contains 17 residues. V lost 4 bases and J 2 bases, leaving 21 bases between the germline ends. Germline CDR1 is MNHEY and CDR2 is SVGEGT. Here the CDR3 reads CASSLFGLVAVAYEQYF. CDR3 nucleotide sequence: TGTGCCAGCAGTTTATTCGGCCTCGTGGCGGTCGCCTACGAGCAGTACTTC.

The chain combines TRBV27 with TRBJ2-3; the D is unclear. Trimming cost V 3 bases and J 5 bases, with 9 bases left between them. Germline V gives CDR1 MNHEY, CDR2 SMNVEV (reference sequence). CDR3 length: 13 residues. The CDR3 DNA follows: TGTGCCAGCAGTTTGGGTTTCGGAGATACGCAGTATTTT. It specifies CASSLGFGDTQYF.

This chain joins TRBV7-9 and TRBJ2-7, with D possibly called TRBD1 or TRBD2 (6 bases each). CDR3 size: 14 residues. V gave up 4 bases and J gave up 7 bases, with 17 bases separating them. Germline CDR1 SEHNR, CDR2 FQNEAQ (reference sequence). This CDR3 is CASSSQRGVWEQYF. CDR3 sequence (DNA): TGTGCCAGCAGCTCCCAGAGGGGGGTCTGGGAGCAGTACTTC.

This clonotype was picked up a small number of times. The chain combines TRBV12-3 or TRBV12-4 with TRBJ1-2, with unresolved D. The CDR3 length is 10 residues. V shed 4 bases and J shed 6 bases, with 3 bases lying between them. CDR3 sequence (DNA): TGTGCCAGCAGTTATAATGGCTACACCTTC. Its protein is CASSYNGYTF.

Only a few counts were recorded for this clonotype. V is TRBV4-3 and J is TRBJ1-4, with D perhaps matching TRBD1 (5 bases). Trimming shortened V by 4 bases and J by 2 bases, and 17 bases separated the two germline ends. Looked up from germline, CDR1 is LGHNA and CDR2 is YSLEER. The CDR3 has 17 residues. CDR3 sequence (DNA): TGCGCCAGCAGCCCACAAGCGGGGCTCGGGACTAATGAAAAACTGTTTTTT. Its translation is CASSPQAGLGTNEKLFF.

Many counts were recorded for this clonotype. This CDR3 reads CASSVTGGSETQYF. CDR3 nucleotide sequence: TGTGCCAGTAGTGTGACAGGAGGGAGTGAGACCCAGTACTTC. The chain is built from TRBV19 and TRBJ2-5, with D tentatively TRBD1 or TRBD2 (6 bases each). Per the germline V gene, CDR1 is LNHDA and CDR2 is SQIVND (reference sequence). V dropped 5 bases and J dropped 5 bases, with 15 bases sitting between them. CDR3 size: 14 residues.

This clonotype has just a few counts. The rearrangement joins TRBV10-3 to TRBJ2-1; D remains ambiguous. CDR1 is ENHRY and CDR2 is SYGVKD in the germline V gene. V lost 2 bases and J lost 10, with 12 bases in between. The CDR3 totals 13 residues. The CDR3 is CAISEGRVNEQFF. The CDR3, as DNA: TGTGCCATCAGTGAGGGTAGGGTCAACGAGCAGTTCTTC.